Listed here is a single T cell receptor (beta chain). This entry belongs to a study of shared clonotypes between healthy human individuals. In the naive CD8 group, cells lacked CD45RO and were positively selected for CCR7, so terminally differentiated effector memory CD45RA+ cells were left out. This CDR3 region has 14 residues. CDR1 is SNHLY, CDR2 FYNNEI, per germline. The V and J ends lost 6 bases and 0 bases respectively, with 12 bases between them. The DNA input per sorted-subset replicate PCR was about 190 ng, corresponding to some 30,000 T cell genomes. TCRdb's table, derived via immunoSEQ multiplex PCR, lists solely in-frame clones and lacks some. The sample holds some 2.1 million clones; 90% to 95% are singletons and the top ten take under 2%.

This clonotype originated in a man aged 18 to 35 in good health. Some clones in this sample may be carry-over from other donors' samples. The specimen sequenced was naive CD8+ T cells from PBMCs. V gene TRBV2 combines with J gene TRBJ2-7; D is undetermined. CDR3 in DNA: TGTGCCAGCAGACTCCGGGTGAGCTCCTACGAGCAGTACTTC. Residues: CASRLRVSSYEQYF.